The clone carrying this T cell receptor beta chain was counted only a few times. Antigen unknown. The data belong to a study of response to subunit inactivated influenza vaccine. Study outcomes and limitations: The study's authors posited that every seasonal influenza vaccination enlists few new T cells.

Each CDR3 protein is one row after TCRdb ran MiXCR on the RT-PCR reads. The sample records roughly 460,000 distinct CDR3 sequences, 11% being singletons. Germline V CDR1 and CDR2: MGHRA, YSYEKL. J lost 3 bases, V lost 4 bases, and 3 bases had no gene match. The CDR3 is 15 amino acids. The TCR comes from a man in his forties or fifties who received an inactivated influenza vaccine. This chain joins TRBV4-1 and TRBJ2-2, with TRBD1 matching 9 bases. The sequences come from PBMCs from blood, collected roughly 47 days after vaccination. Here the CDR3 reads CASSPGQGYTGELFF. CDR3 DNA sequence: TGCGCCAGCAGCCCAGGACAGGGGTACACCGGGGAGCTGTTTTTT.